The sequence of this TCR beta chain was determined in a study of OX40 agonist ivuxolimab in advanced cancers. The wider study: Ivuxolimab, an antibody acting as an agonist of OX40 (CD134), was used to treat patients.

V lost 7 bases and J 5 bases, leaving 12 bases between the germline ends. CDR3 length: 14 amino acids. The germline V gene encodes CDR1 MNHEY and CDR2 SVGAGI. The assay was immunoSEQ multiplex PCR, and TCRdb's table has in-frame clones only and misses some. The sample gives about 76,000 clones, about 85% of which show up once; under 3.5% is in the top ten. The sequences come from CD4+ or CD8+ T cells sorted from blood, collected in a trial of the OX40 agonist ivuxolimab. This sequence was found in an adult with an advanced solid tumor such as melanoma, head and neck, liver or kidney cancer. This chain joins TRBV6-5 and TRBJ1-6; the D gene is possibly TRBD1 (6 bases). CDR3 loop: CASTFRTDNSPLHF. CDR3 in DNA: TGTGCCAGCACTTTTCGGACAGATAATTCACCCCTCCACTTT.